The clone carrying this T cell receptor (beta chain) has ten or more counts. The antigen is undetermined. The sample belongs to a study of regulatory T cells in long-lasting Graves disease. Findings and limits, study-wide: New patients shared 966 public clonotypes, fewer than the 2,500 to 3,500 shared by persistent patients.

To make TCR beta libraries, researchers used iRepertoire HTBI primers and Arm-PCR of CDR3 regions. MiXCR was run by TCRdb on the multiplex PCR reads, yielding one entry per CDR3 protein. The sample lists roughly 530,000 distinct CDR3 sequences; about 16% were seen once. The junction had 4 bases not matched to a gene; V was cut back by 0 bases and J by 4 bases. The CDR3 has 16 amino acids. Per the germline V gene, CDR1 is SEHNR and CDR2 is FQNEAQ (reference sequence). Time point specified: newly diagnosed GD, antithyroid drugs for less than 3 months. There was RNA extracted from PBMCs, and the TCR library was made from it. These same records also appear under a second study, on T cells in Graves' hyperthyroidism and ophthalmopathy.

The input for sequencing was peripheral blood mononuclear cells (PBMCs), taken at new diagnosis, from a patient treated with antithyroid drugs. This clonotype was obtained from a woman aged 35-65 years with Graves disease. The chain carries TRBV7-9 and TRBJ2-3, with 10 bases matching TRBD2. CDR3 nucleotide sequence: TGTGCCAGCAGCTTAGCCGGGACTAGCGTCGCAGATACGCAGTATTTT. Residues: CASSLAGTSVADTQYF.